This record looks at one T cell receptor beta chain sequence and its context. Its antigen is not identified. The CDR3 is 13 amino acids. Germline V lookup: CDR1 SGHTA, CDR2 FQGNSA. Between the trimmed V and J ends, which lost 4 bases and 5 bases, there was a span of 10 bases. The sample comes from a study of T cell responses to AZD1222 COVID-19 vaccine. Study-wide findings and caveats: Repertoires were sampled only after the peak T cell response. The breadth and depth of Spike-specific TCRs increased once two AZD1222 doses had been given.

The assay was immunoSEQ multiplex PCR, and TCRdb's table has in-frame clones only and misses some. In the table there are 90,000 to 120,000 clones, about nine tenths of which are singletons. Sequences were derived from peripheral blood, sampled on day 0 of AZD1222 vaccination. The chain is built from TRBV7-2 and TRBJ2-3; no definite D call. The receptor was isolated from an adult in good health. The DNA for the CDR3 is TGTGCCAGCAGCTCCTCGGGTGTAGATACGCAGTATTTT. Protein product: CASSSSGVDTQYF.